This T cell receptor beta chain emerged from a study of B cell selection in AIRE deficiency. The study's findings and limits: Only TCRbeta was sequenced; roughly 38% of shared healthy Treg sequences appeared in Tconv. Only about 9.3% of 3657 shared Treg sequences were patient-specific; 30% to 40% healthy-specific.

As for this clone: Its cognate antigen is unknown.

TCRdb's table, derived via immunoSEQ multiplex PCR, lists solely in-frame clones and lacks some. This sample yields 23,000 or so clones, of which about nine tenths are seen a single time; approximately 1.5% belongs to the top ten. Regulatory T cells were sorted as CD4+CD25hiCD127low/negative cells. Control samples were from healthy, unrelated donors. The CDR3 loop spans 15 amino acids. CDR1 is WSHSY, CDR2 SAAADI, per germline. Trimming took 4 bases from V and 4 from J, leaving 14 bases between them. The sequenced sample was CD4+CD25+ Tregs sorted from PBMCs. The clonotype originates from a human donor in good health. The chain has TRBV10-2 and TRBJ1-5; a possible D gene is TRBD1 (5 bases). In DNA, the CDR3 is TGCGCCAGCAGTGGCCGTTGGGGGGGAAATCAGCCCCAGCATTTT. The encoded protein is CASSGRWGGNQPQHF.